One and the same sample provided the 31 T cell receptor beta chains below, sequenced in a study of blood T cell repertoires in COVID-19. Sequencing was performed with immunoSEQ multiplex PCR; in TCRdb, only in-frame clones are kept and a portion is missing. The sample lists tens of thousands of clones; more than 80% were seen once. The sequenced sample consisted of peripheral blood. These receptors all come from a man between 25 and 39 years old with acute or convalescent COVID-19.

The chain has TRBV6-2 or TRBV6-3 and TRBJ2-1; D is uncertain. This CDR3 has 14 residues. Trimming shortened V by 7 bases and J by 5 bases, and 15 bases separated the two germline ends. Germline loops: CDR1 MNHEY, CDR2 SVGEGT. The CDR3 DNA is TGTGCCAGCACCCCCCCAGCGATGGACAATGAGCAGTTCTTC. It translates to CASTPPAMDNEQFF.

The V call is TRBV11-2, the J call TRBJ2-1; D is possibly TRBD2 (7 bases). This CDR3 is 14 amino acids long. Trimming shortened V by 8 bases and J by 1 base, and 12 bases separated the two germline ends. CDR1 SGHAT and CDR2 FQNNGV come from the germline V gene. The CDR3 DNA reads TGTGCCAGCTCCAGGGGAGGGTCCTACAATGAGCAGTTCTTC. Its translation is CASSRGGSYNEQFF.

The rearrangement links TRBV10-3 to TRBJ1-5; the D gene is possibly TRBD1 (5 bases). Between the trimmed V and J ends, which lost 7 bases and 1 base, there was a span of 11 bases. Germline-derived CDR1 and CDR2 are ENHRY and SYGVKD. This CDR3 is built from 14 residues. CDR3 coding DNA: TGTGCCATCAAAGGGGTTGGGAGCAATCAGCCCCAGCATTTT. It encodes CAIKGVGSNQPQHF.

This sequence joins TRBV19 and TRBJ1-2; 7 bases line up with TRBD1. V gave up 6 bases and J gave up 0 bases; unmatched junction bases: 4. CDR3 size: 14 residues. Looked up from germline, CDR1 is LNHDA and CDR2 is SQIVND (reference sequence). The CDR3 region is CASSRTGTNYGYTF. The CDR3 DNA follows: TGTGCCAGTAGCCGGACAGGAACTAACTATGGCTACACCTTC.

The chain combines TRBV12-3 or TRBV12-4 with TRBJ1-6; D is undetermined. V lost 3 bases, J lost 10 bases, and 7 bases lay in between. The length of the CDR3 is 12 residues. The CDR3 loop is CASSFGRSPLHF. The CDR3 DNA follows: TGTGCCAGCAGTTTTGGCCGCTCACCCCTCCACTTT.

The chain has TRBV7-6 and TRBJ2-3, with 7 nucleotides matching TRBD2. Germline lookup yields CDR1 SGHVS and CDR2 FNYEAQ. The junction had 5 bases not matched to a gene; V was cut back by 2 bases and J by 0 bases. This CDR3 comprises 16 residues. The DNA for the CDR3 is TGTGCCAGCAGCTTATATGGCGGGGGAAGCACAGATACGCAGTATTTT. It specifies CASSLYGGGSTDTQYF.

This chain joins TRBV25-1 and TRBJ2-5; 7 bases are shared with TRBD1. Germline V gene data show CDR1 as MGHDK and CDR2 as SYGVNS. The length of the CDR3 is 15 residues. Losses at the gene ends were 3 bases for V and 5 bases for J; bases not matched to a gene: 9. The CDR3, as DNA: TGTGCCAGCAGTGAGACCCGGACAGGCGTGGAGACCCAGTACTTC. It specifies CASSETRTGVETQYF. The complete variable domain, with remaining parts taken from reference TRBV25-1 and TRBJ2-5, reads EADIYQTPRYLVIGTGKKITLECSQTMGHDKMYWYQQDPGMELHLIHYSYGVNSTEKGDLSSESTVSRIRTEHFPLTLESARPSHTSQYLCASSETRTGVETQYFGPGTRLLVL.

The genes are TRBV6-5 and TRBJ1-6; no firm D call. V lost 9 bases to trimming and J lost 3 bases, with 12 bases between them. CDR1 MNHEY and CDR2 SVGAGI come from the germline V gene. This CDR3 is built from 14 residues. CDR3 sequence: CASRPASYNSPLHF. In DNA, the CDR3 is TGTGCCAGTCGCCCAGCGAGCTATAATTCACCCCTCCACTTT.

CDR3 in amino acids: CASSPGRTDTQYF. The CDR3, as DNA: TGTGCCAGCAGCCCTGGGCGCACAGATACGCAGTATTTT. The chain links TRBV7-9 to TRBJ2-3; D not certain. The CDR3 length is 13 residues. CDR1 SEHNR and CDR2 FQNEAQ come from the germline V gene (reference sequence). The ends were cut back, 5 bases at V and 1 base at J, with 7 bases in the middle. The full variable domain, rest sourced from reference TRBV7-9 and TRBJ2-3, is DTGVSQNPRHKITKRGQNVTFRCDPISEHNRLYWYRQTLGQGPEFLTYFQNEAQLEKSRLLSDRFSAERPKGSFSTLEIQRTEQGDSAMYLCASSPGRTDTQYFGPGTRLTVL.

The chain uses TRBV7-9 and TRBJ1-1; no clear D gene. The CDR3 sequence is 15 residues long. V was shortened by 5 bases and J by 1 base, with 14 bases between the two germline ends. Looked up from germline, CDR1 is SEHNR and CDR2 is FQNEAQ (reference sequence). The CDR3: CASSLYGLGNTEAFF. As DNA, the CDR3 is TGTGCCAGCAGCCTTTATGGGCTGGGGAACACTGAAGCTTTCTTT.

This chain links TRBV11-3 with TRBJ2-3; 12 bases are a match to TRBD2. V was clipped by 1 base and J by 3 bases; unmatched bases: 11. The length of the CDR3 is 19 residues. Germline lookup yields CDR1 SGHNT and CDR2 YENEEA. The CDR3 sequence: CASSLGAASGGAQTDTQYF. CDR3 nucleotides: TGTGCCAGCAGCTTAGGAGCGGCTAGCGGGGGGGCCCAAACAGATACGCAGTATTTT.

This chain joins TRBV5-4 and TRBJ2-2; the match to TRBD2 covers 13 bases. The V and J ends lost 0 bases and 16 bases, in that order; junction bases with no gene match: 15. CDR3 length: 17 amino acids. Germline V lookup: CDR1 SGHNT, CDR2 YYREEE (reference sequence). The CDR3 DNA reads TGTGCCAGCAGCTTGGGGGGTGGACTAGCGGGAGTAGAAGAAAGGTTTTTT. Residues: CASSLGGGLAGVEERFF.

The CDR3 here is CATSDSHGGYNEQFF. The CDR3 nucleotides read TGTGCCACCAGTGATTCCCATGGAGGCTACAATGAGCAGTTCTTC. The chain employs TRBV24-1 and TRBJ2-1; D possibly corresponds to TRBD2 (5 bases). CDR1 and CDR2 from the germline V gene are KGHDR and SFDVKD. CDR3 length: 15 amino acids. V was shortened by 2 bases and J by 3 bases, with 10 bases between the two germline ends.

The V and J genes are TRBV6-2 or TRBV6-3 and TRBJ1-5; D gene unclear. The CDR3 has 13 amino acids. V lost 2 bases, J lost 5 bases, and 7 bases lay in between. The germline gives CDR1 MNHEY, CDR2 SVGEGT. CDR3 bases: TGTGCCAGCAGTTACAGTCGGGATCAGCCCCAGCATTTT. Translation gives CASSYSRDQPQHF.

The chain links TRBV2 to TRBJ2-7; no definite D call. V was pared by 3 bases and J by 2 bases, with 11 bases between. CDR1 and CDR2 (germline): SNHLY, FYNNEI. The CDR3 is 14 amino acids. In DNA, the CDR3 is TGTGCCAGCAGTGATCTATCTAAAACCTACGAGCAGTACTTC. Amino acid sequence: CASSDLSKTYEQYF.

This chain joins TRBV3-1 (or the pseudogene TRBV3-2) and TRBJ1-1; possible D gene TRBD1, 6 bases. CDR1 is LGHDT and CDR2 is YNNKEL in the germline V gene (reference sequence). The CDR3 sequence is 14 residues long. Trimming pared 2 bases from V and 4 bases from J, leaving 11 bases between. CDR3 DNA sequence: TGTGCCAGCAGCCAACGGGACATCCGCACTGAAGCTTTCTTT. Translated: CASSQRDIRTEAFF.

This chain joins TRBV30 and TRBJ2-7; TRBD1 aligns across 8 bases. The CDR3 is 13 amino acids. The J segment lost 9 bases and the V segment lost 2 bases, leaving 9 bases of the junction unmatched. The germline CDR1 and CDR2 sequences are GTSNPN and SVGIG (reference sequence). The CDR3 spells CAWSSDRGFGQYF. DNA of the CDR3: TGTGCCTGGAGTTCCGACAGGGGATTCGGGCAGTACTTC.

CDR3 region: CASSVGIVASYGYTF. The CDR3 region has the DNA TGTGCCAGCAGCGTAGGGATCGTAGCTTCCTATGGCTACACCTTC. V and J are TRBV9 and TRBJ1-2; D not certain. V was clipped by 0 bases and J by 4 bases, with 13 bases between them. CDR1 and CDR2 from the germline V gene are SGDLS and YYNGEE. The CDR3 is 15 amino acids.

The rearrangement joins TRBV7-2 to TRBJ2-7; TRBD1 matches 7 bases. Trimming at V came to 5 bases and at J to 4 bases, leaving 11 bases not matched to a gene. This CDR3 comprises 15 residues. Germline lookup yields CDR1 SGHTA and CDR2 FQGNSA. CDR3 sequence (DNA): TGTGCCAGCAGCCTCCGGGACAGCCTAACTTACGAGCAGTACTTC. It encodes CASSLRDSLTYEQYF.

This clone was recorded once. The rearrangement links TRBV18 to TRBJ1-1, with a weak D call TRBD1 (5 bases). V lost 2 bases to trimming and J lost 3 bases, with 7 bases between them. The germline V gene encodes CDR1 KGHSH and CDR2 LQKENI. The CDR3 contains 13 residues. CDR3 nucleotide sequence: TGTGCCAGCTCACCAATAGGGGACACTGAAGCTTTCTTT. It specifies CASSPIGDTEAFF.

The V call is TRBV6-5, the J call TRBJ1-5; TRBD1 matches at 7 bases. Germline CDR1 is MNHEY and CDR2 is SVGAGI. J gave up 1 base and V 0 bases, and 3 bases lay outside the gene matches. This CDR3 spans 16 amino acids. CDR3 in DNA: TGTGCCAGCAGTTACTCAGGGACAGCGAGCAATCAGCCCCAGCATTTT. Its protein is CASSYSGTASNQPQHF.

This clone was observed a single time. The CDR3 region has the DNA TGCGCCAGCAGCCCCGGGACAGGGGCTCAGATGGTCTATGGCTACACCTTC. The encoded protein is CASSPGTGAQMVYGYTF. The J gene is TRBJ1-2, the V gene TRBV5-1; 10 nucleotides align to TRBD1. V shed 4 bases and J 4 bases; nucleotides not matched to a gene: 13. The germline CDR1 and CDR2 sequences are SGHRS and YFSETQ. CDR3 length: 17 residues. Drawing the rest from reference TRBV5-1 and TRBJ1-2, the complete variable domain is KAGVTQTPRYLIKTRGQQVTLSCSPISGHRSVSWYQQTPGQGLQFLFEYFSETQRNKGNFPGRFSGRQFSNSRSEMNVSTLELGDSALYLCASSPGTGAQMVYGYTFGSGTRLTVV.

The V and J genes are TRBV12-3 or TRBV12-4 and TRBJ1-2, with D perhaps TRBD1 (6 bases). Trimming took 6 bases from V and 5 from J, leaving 13 bases between them. CDR3 length: 13 amino acids. The CDR3 spells CASRTGGTYGYTF. DNA of the CDR3: TGTGCCAGCAGGACAGGAGGAACTTATGGCTACACCTTC.

The rearrangement links TRBV6-2 or TRBV6-3 to TRBJ2-7; 7 nucleotides match TRBD1. V was clipped by 2 bases and J by 3 bases; unmatched bases: 4. This CDR3 comprises 14 residues. Germline V gene sequence: CDR1 MNHEY, CDR2 SVGEGT. CDR3 residues: CASSYAGGNYEQYF. For the CDR3, the DNA is TGTGCCAGCAGTTACGCAGGGGGAAACTACGAGCAGTACTTC.

The chain couples TRBV19 to TRBJ2-2, with a tentative D call TRBD1 (6 bases). Germline CDR1 is LNHDA and CDR2 is SQIVND (reference sequence). Trimming shortened V by 7 bases and J by 6 bases, and 24 bases separated the two germline ends. CDR3 length: 17 residues. This CDR3 is CASTPGGWGPEAGELFF. The CDR3 DNA follows: TGTGCCAGTACCCCGGGTGGTTGGGGGCCCGAGGCCGGGGAGCTGTTTTTT.

The chain uses TRBV11-3 and TRBJ2-1; 11 bases fit TRBD2. The trim removed 5 bases at V and 5 bases at J, leaving 5 bases unmatched. The CDR3 is 15 amino acids. Germline CDR1 SGHNT, CDR2 YENEEA. The CDR3 sequence is CASSPTSGSHNEQFF. The CDR3 coding sequence is TGTGCCAGCAGCCCCACTAGCGGGAGCCACAATGAGCAGTTCTTC. Based on the CDR3 plus reference TRBV11-3 and TRBJ2-1, the full variable domain is EAGVVQSPRYKIIEKKQPVAFWCNPISGHNTLYWYLQNLGQGPELLIRYENEEAVDDSQLPKDRFSAERLKGVDSTLKIQPAELGDSAVYLCASSPTSGSHNEQFFGPGTRLTVL.

This sequence joins TRBV6-5 and TRBJ1-5, with 7 bases that match TRBD1. Germline values: CDR1 MNHEY, CDR2 SVGAGI. The CDR3 contains 15 residues. J was trimmed by 3 bases and V by 6 bases; bases with no gene match: 8. The DNA of the CDR3 is TGTGCCAGCAGCCTTTACAGGGGCCCCAATCAGCCCCAGCATTTT. Translation gives CASSLYRGPNQPQHF.

The V and J genes are TRBV5-5 and TRBJ2-3; a possible D gene is TRBD2 (6 bases). V shed 5 bases and J shed 3 bases, with 19 bases lying between them. This CDR3 comprises 16 residues. The germline V gene has CDR1 SGHKS and CDR2 YYEKEE (reference sequence). CDR3 sequence (DNA): TGTGCCAGCAGGGTTATTCCGGTGGGAGGAACAGATACGCAGTATTTT. It yields the protein CASRVIPVGGTDTQYF.

This clone has more than one count but fewer than ten. The rearrangement uses TRBV19 and TRBJ2-5, with TRBD1 identical over 8 bases. V lost 6 bases to trimming and J lost 5 bases; unmatched junction nucleotides: 5. CDR3 size: 13 residues. CDR1 and CDR2 (germline): LNHDA, SQIVND (reference sequence). CDR3 protein: CASSQGAGETQYF. Here the CDR3 DNA reads TGTGCCAGTAGCCAGGGGGCGGGGGAGACCCAGTACTTC.

This chain links TRBV29-1 with TRBJ1-1; 8 nucleotides match TRBD1. This CDR3 contains 16 residues. Germline assignment: CDR1 SQVTM and CDR2 ANQGSEA. V was clipped by 4 bases and J by 1 base; unmatched bases: 11. CDR3 bases: TGCAGCGTTGTTCAAGGCAGACAGGGGCCGAACACTGAAGCTTTCTTT. Translated: CSVVQGRQGPNTEAFF. Looking up the rest from reference TRBV29-1 and TRBJ1-1 gives the full variable domain: SAVISQKPSRDICQRGTSLTIQCQVDSQVTMMFWYRQQPGQSLTLIATANQGSEATYESGFVIDKFPISRPNLTFSTLTVSNMSPEDSSIYLCSVVQGRQGPNTEAFFGQGTRLTVV.

This clone appeared a single time. DNA of the CDR3: TGTGCCAGCAGCCAAGATCTTACAGGGGATAATTCACCCCTCCACTTT. Residues: CASSQDLTGDNSPLHF. The rearrangement joins TRBV3-1 (or the pseudogene TRBV3-2) to TRBJ1-6; 7 bases line up with TRBD1. The CDR3 is made up of 16 amino acids. Germline CDR1 and CDR2: LGHDT and YNNKEL (reference sequence). With 0 bases clipped from V and 5 bases from J, the junction kept 4 bases outside the gene matches.